Shown below are 9 T cell receptor beta chains from a single sample sequenced in a study of cytomegalovirus exposure and HLA in healthy donors. The study ran its PCR with 60 Vbeta and 13 Jbeta primers. Sequencing used immunoSEQ multiplex PCR; TCRdb keeps in-frame clones, though not all of them. The sample's table shows approximately 110,000 clones. The sequenced sample consisted of PBMCs. Receptors originate from a middle-aged man in good health and CMV-seropositive.

The V call is TRBV5-1, the J call TRBJ2-3, with 8 bases that match TRBD2. Trimming took 0 bases from V and 1 from J; bases not matched to a gene: 4. Germline V CDR1 and CDR2: SGHRS, YFSETQ. The CDR3 has 16 residues. The CDR3 region has the DNA TGCGCCAGCAGCTTGGAGGGTAGCGGGGGCACAGATACGCAGTATTTT. This gives the protein CASSLEGSGGTDTQYF.

The CDR3 spells CASSLVGGTGNEKLFF. In DNA, the CDR3 is TGTGCCAGCAGCTTAGTAGGTGGGACAGGGAATGAAAAACTGTTTTTT. This chain joins TRBV7-2 and TRBJ1-4; 9 nucleotides line up with TRBD1. The CDR3 contains 16 residues. V lost 1 base, J lost 5 bases, and 5 bases stayed unmatched. The germline V gene encodes CDR1 SGHTA and CDR2 FQGNSA.

This chain connects TRBV7-9 to TRBJ2-3, with D uncertain. The CDR3 contains 12 residues. Deletions cut 6 bases from V and 3 bases from J, with 7 bases between. CDR1 is SEHNR, CDR2 FQNEAQ, per germline (reference sequence). The CDR3 spells CASSQVTDTQYF. The CDR3 nucleotides read TGTGCCAGCAGTCAGGTAACAGATACGCAGTATTTT.

The V gene is TRBV5-1, the J gene TRBJ2-1; 11 bases are a match to TRBD1. Trimming at V came to 2 bases and at J to 7 bases, leaving 5 bases not matched to a gene. Germline assignment: CDR1 SGHRS and CDR2 YFSETQ. The CDR3 covers 15 residues. In DNA, the CDR3 is TGCGCCAGCAGCTTTTCGGGACAGGGGGTGAATGAGCAGTTCTTC. It codes for CASSFSGQGVNEQFF.

The chain uses TRBV7-3 and TRBJ2-2, with 11 bases identical to TRBD1. The CDR3 totals 16 residues. Germline lookup yields CDR1 SGHTA and CDR2 FQGTGA. The V segment lost 4 bases and the J segment 6 bases; nucleotides outside the gene matches: 7. This chain's CDR3 is CASSWIGQGAAGELFF. Written as DNA, the CDR3 is TGTGCCAGCAGCTGGATCGGACAGGGGGCAGCCGGGGAGCTGTTTTTT.

The V and J genes are TRBV7-2 and TRBJ1-4; no reliable D call. Germline-derived CDR1 and CDR2 are SGHTA and FQGNSA. V was cut by 5 bases and J by 3 bases, with 4 bases left in between. There are 12 residues in the CDR3. The CDR3 protein is CASSLPNEKLFF. Written as DNA, the CDR3 is TGTGCCAGCAGCCTCCCTAATGAAAAACTGTTTTTT.

This sequence joins TRBV19 and TRBJ2-5, with 7 bases lining up with TRBD1. The trim removed 4 bases at V and 5 bases at J, leaving 4 bases unmatched. The CDR3 loop spans 13 amino acids. CDR1 and CDR2 (germline): LNHDA, SQIVND (reference sequence). The CDR3 nucleotides read TGTGCCAGTAGTACCACACAGGGGGAGACCCAGTACTTC. This gives the protein CASSTTQGETQYF.

The chain joins TRBV4-3 to TRBJ2-1; tentative D call: TRBD2 (6 bases). The CDR3 extends over 15 amino acids. Trimming pared 4 bases from V and 3 bases from J, leaving 13 bases between. Germline V CDR1 and CDR2: LGHNA, YSLEER. The DNA for the CDR3 is TGCGCCAGCAGCCTCCAGCCGGGACTCTACAATGAGCAGTTCTTC. It encodes CASSLQPGLYNEQFF.

CDR3 loop: CASSLALAGVNTGELFF. In DNA, the CDR3 is TGCGCCAGCAGCTTGGCGCTAGCGGGAGTAAACACCGGGGAGCTGTTTTTT. The V gene is TRBV5-1, the J gene TRBJ2-2; 10 nucleotides agree with TRBD2. The CDR3 spans 17 residues. J lost 2 bases, V lost 0 bases, and 4 bases had no gene match. Germline assignment: CDR1 SGHRS and CDR2 YFSETQ.